This T cell receptor (beta chain) is drawn from a study of regulatory T cells in long-lasting Graves disease. Time point reported: newly diagnosed GD, antithyroid drugs for less than 3 months. Following extraction of RNA from PBMCs, that RNA was used to make the TCR library. Enrollment of patients was through an endocrinology department in Xi'an, China. Study outcomes and limitations: Analyses excluded thyroid tissue, covering peripheral blood alone. Among the persistent patients, 2,741 public clonotypes were shared, more than the approximately 1,000 shared among new patients. Favored gene segments in persistent disease were TRBV28, TRBJ1-2 and TRBJ2-5.

Arm-PCR of CDR3 regions and iRepertoire HTBI primers were the basis on which TCR beta libraries were built. TCRdb recomputed calls from the multiplex PCR reads with MiXCR, one row per CDR3 protein. This table has some 250,000 distinct CDR3 sequences, around 20% appearing once. Note on this clonotype: What it binds is unknown. A much larger clone lies a single base off, so this may be a read error.

The CDR3 is 18 residues long. Germline values: CDR1 MNHGY, CDR2 SVAAGI. Trimming cost V 5 bases and J 0 bases; bases outside gene matches: 8. The chain joins TRBV6-9 to TRBJ2-1, with 12 bases aligning to TRBD2. The sequence was obtained from a female donor with Graves disease. The sequenced sample was peripheral blood mononuclear cells (PBMCs), obtained at new diagnosis, from a patient treated with antithyroid drugs. CDR3 in DNA: TGTGCCAGCAGTGAATTTCTAGCGGGGGGGAGCTCCTACAATGAGCAGTTCTTC. It translates to CASSEFLAGGSSYNEQFF.